The clone carrying this T cell receptor beta chain has just a few counts. Antigen unknown. The data were obtained in a study of shared clonotypes between healthy human individuals. The V gene end was trimmed by 5 bases and the J gene end by 10 bases; junction bases not matched to a gene: 10. The CDR3 runs 15 residues. Germline CDR1 reads MNHEY; CDR2 reads SVGAGI. Sequencing used immunoSEQ multiplex PCR; TCRdb keeps in-frame clones, though not all of them. The data hold around 700,000 clones, with around 72% observed a single time. Naive CD4+ cells were CD45RA-selected; the remaining cells were memory. Study-wide points: Generally, naive subsets came out with larger estimated richness than memory subsets.

The clonotype comes from a woman younger than 45 in good health. The rearrangement links TRBV6-5 to TRBJ2-1, with TRBD2 identical over 11 bases. Material: memory CD4+ T cells sorted from blood. Subset described: CD45RA-negative fraction. CDR3 amino acids: CASSPGRLAGTEQFF. The CDR3 DNA follows: TGTGCCAGCAGTCCGGGAAGACTAGCGGGGACAGAGCAGTTCTTC.